This entry features one TCR beta chain sequence. Its antigen is undetermined. This entry is derived from a study of cytotoxic CD8 clonotypes in ibrutinib-treated CLL. Here immunoSEQ multiplex PCR was the method, and the copy in TCRdb shows in-frame clones only, minus some. The sample lists about 300,000 clones, less than 85% occurring once. This CDR3 spans 15 amino acids. J gave up 7 bases and V 8 bases, and 13 bases lay outside the gene matches. Germline assignment: CDR1 SQVTM and CDR2 ANQGSEA. General study results and limits: Clonality went up at ibrutinib response and then declined back toward baseline at progression. Once treatment began, public clonotypes, which were uncommon, contracted or stayed stable.

The chain combines TRBV29-1 with TRBJ2-7; TRBD2 matches at 14 bases. The specimen comprised PBMCs, sampled at disease progression, from a patient treated with ibrutinib. The TCR was taken from a human donor with chronic lymphocytic leukemia. CDR3 nucleotide sequence: TGCAGCATTGGTCAGGGACTAGCGGGAGTCGGAGAGCAGTACTTC. As protein: CSIGQGLAGVGEQYF.